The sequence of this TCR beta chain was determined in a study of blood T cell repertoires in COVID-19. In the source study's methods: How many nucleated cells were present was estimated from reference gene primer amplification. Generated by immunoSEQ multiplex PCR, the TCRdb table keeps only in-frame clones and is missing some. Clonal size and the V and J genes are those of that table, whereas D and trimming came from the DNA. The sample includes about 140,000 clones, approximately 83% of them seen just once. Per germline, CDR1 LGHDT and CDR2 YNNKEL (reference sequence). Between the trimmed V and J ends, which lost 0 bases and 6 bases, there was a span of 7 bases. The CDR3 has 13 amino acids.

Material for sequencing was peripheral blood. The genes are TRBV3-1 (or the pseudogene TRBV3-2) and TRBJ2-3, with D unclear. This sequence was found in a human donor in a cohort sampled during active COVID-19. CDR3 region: CASSQDRVDTQYF. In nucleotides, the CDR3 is TGTGCCAGCAGCCAAGATCGAGTCGATACGCAGTATTTT.